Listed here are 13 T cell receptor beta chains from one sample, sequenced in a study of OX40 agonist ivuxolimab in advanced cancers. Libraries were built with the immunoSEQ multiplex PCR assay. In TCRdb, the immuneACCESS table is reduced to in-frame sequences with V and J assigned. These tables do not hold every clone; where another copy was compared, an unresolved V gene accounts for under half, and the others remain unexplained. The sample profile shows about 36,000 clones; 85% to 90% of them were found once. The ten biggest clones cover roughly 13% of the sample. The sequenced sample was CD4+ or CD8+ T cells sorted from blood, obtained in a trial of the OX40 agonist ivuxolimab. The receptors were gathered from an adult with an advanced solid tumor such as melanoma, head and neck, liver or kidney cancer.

The DNA for the CDR3 is TGTGCCAGCAGGATGAAGGCCGGGTACACTGAAGCTTTCTTT. It translates to CASRMKAGYTEAFF. The V and J genes are TRBV6-6 and TRBJ1-1; D remains ambiguous. The V end lost 6 bases, the J end lost 3 bases, and 14 bases lay between the germline ends. CDR3 length: 14 residues. The germline gives CDR1 MNHNY, CDR2 SVGAGI (reference sequence).

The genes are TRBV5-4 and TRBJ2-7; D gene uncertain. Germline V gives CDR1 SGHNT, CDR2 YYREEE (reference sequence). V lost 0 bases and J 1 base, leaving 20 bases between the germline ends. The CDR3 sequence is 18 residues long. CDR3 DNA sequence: TGTGCCAGCAGCTTGGCCTATGTTTCGCCCCCCCAATCCTACGAGCAGTACTTC. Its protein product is CASSLAYVSPPQSYEQYF.

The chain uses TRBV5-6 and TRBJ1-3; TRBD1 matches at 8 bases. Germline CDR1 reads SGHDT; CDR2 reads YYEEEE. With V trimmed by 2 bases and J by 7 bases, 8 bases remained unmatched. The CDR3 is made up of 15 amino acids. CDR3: CASSFSQGASNTIYF. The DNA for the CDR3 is TGTGCCAGCAGCTTTAGCCAGGGGGCTAGTAACACCATATATTTT.

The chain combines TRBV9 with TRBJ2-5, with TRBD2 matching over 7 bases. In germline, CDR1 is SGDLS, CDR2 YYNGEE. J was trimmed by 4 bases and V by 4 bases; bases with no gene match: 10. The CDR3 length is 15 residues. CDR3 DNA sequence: TGTGCCAGCAGCCCAGTGGGGGGGATTGGAGAGACCCAGTACTTC. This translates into CASSPVGGIGETQYF.

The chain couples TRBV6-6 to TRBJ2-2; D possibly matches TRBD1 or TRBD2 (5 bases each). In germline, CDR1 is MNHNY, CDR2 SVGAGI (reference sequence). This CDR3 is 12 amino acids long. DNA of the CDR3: TGTGCGAGCCTGGGGGACACCGGGGAGCTGTTTTTT. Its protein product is CASLGDTGELFF.

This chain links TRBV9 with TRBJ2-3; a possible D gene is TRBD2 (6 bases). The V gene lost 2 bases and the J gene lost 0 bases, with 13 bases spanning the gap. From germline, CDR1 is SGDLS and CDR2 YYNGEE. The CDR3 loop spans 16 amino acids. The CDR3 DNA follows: TGTGCCAGCAGCGTGGCTAGCGTCCCTAGCACAGATACGCAGTATTTT. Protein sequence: CASSVASVPSTDTQYF.

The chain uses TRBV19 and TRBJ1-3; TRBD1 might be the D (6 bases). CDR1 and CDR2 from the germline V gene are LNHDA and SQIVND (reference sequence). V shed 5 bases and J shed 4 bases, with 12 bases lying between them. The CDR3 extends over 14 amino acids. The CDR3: CASSPGVLGNTIYF. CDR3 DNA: TGTGCCAGTAGTCCAGGGGTTCTCGGAAACACCATATATTTT.

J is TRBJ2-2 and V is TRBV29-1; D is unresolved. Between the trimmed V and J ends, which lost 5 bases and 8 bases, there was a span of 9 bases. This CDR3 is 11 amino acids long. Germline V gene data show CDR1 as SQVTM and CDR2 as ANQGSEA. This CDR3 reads CSVPFAGELFF. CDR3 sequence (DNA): TGCAGCGTTCCCTTTGCGGGGGAGCTGTTTTTT.

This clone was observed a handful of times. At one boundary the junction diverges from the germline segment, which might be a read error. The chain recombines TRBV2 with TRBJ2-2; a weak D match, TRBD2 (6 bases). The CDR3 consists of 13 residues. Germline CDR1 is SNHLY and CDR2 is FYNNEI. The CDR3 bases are TGTGCCAGAGTACTAGCTCAACACCGGGGAGCTGTTTTT. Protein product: CARVLAQHRGAVF.

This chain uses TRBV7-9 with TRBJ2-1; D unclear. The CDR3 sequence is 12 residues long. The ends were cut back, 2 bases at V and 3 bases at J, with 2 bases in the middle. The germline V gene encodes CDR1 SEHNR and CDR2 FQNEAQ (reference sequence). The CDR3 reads CASSLIYNEQFF. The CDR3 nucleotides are TGTGCCAGCAGCTTAATCTACAATGAGCAGTTCTTC.

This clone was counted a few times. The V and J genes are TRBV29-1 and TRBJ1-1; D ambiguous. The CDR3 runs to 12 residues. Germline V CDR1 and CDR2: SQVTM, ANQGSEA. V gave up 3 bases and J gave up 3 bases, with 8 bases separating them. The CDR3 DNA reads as TGCAGCGTTGAGAGTAGGTACACTGAAGCTTTCTTT. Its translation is CSVESRYTEAFF.

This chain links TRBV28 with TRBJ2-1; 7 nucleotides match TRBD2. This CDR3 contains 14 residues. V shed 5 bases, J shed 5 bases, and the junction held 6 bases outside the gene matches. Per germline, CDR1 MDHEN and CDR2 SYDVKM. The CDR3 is CASSPRGGNNEQFF. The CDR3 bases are TGTGCCAGCAGTCCGCGGGGAGGGAACAATGAGCAGTTCTTC.

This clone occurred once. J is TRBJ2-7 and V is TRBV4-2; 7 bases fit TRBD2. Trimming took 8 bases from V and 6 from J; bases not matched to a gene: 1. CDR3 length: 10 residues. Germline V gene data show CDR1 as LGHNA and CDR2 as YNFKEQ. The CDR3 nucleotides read TGTGCCAGCGGGGGGGGCGAGCAGTACTTC. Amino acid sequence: CASGGGEQYF.